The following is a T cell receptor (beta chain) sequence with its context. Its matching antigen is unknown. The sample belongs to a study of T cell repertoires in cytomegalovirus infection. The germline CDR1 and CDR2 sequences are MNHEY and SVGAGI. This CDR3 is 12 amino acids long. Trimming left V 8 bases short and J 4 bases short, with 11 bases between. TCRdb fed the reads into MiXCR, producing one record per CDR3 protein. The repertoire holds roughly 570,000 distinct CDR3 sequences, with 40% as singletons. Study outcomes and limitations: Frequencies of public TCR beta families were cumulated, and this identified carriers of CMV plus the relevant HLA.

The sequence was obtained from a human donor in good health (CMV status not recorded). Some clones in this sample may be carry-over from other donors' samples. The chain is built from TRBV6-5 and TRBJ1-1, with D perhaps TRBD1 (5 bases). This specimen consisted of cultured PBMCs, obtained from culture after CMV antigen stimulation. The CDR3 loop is CASGGTGTEAFF. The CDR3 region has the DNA TGTGCCAGCGGGGGGACCGGCACTGAAGCTTTCTTT.